This T cell receptor (beta chain) originates from a study of molecular identifiers for immune sequencing clone quantification. TCRdb fed the PCR reads into MiXCR, producing one record per CDR3 protein. The sample holds some 96,000 distinct CDR3 sequences, around 24% seen once. Libraries from naive CD8 cells were generated from about 20,000 to 1,000,000 sorted cells (with 10%, 30% or 50% RNA). Study-wide points: Clones with over 20 RNA copies captured over 98% of effector molecules but under 1% of naive ones.

This clonotype was seen many times. The target antigen is unknown. The junction departs from germline at one end; a sequencing error may be responsible. Germline loops: CDR1 DFQATT, CDR2 SNEGSKA (reference sequence). The length of the CDR3 is 15 residues. The TCR originated in a human donor in good health. Some libraries in this study had Jurkat cell RNA spiked in. Sequencing was carried out using naive CD8+ T cells from blood, with Jurkat cell RNA spiked in. As to subset: FACS-sorted CD8+CD4-CCR7+CD45RA+ naive T cells. V gene TRBV20-1 combines with J gene TRBJ2-7, with 11 nucleotides matching TRBD1. The CDR3 is CSARDMDRGLYEQYF. The CDR3 DNA reads as TGCAGTGCTCGAGACATGGACAGGGGGCTCTACGAGCAGTACTTC.